This T cell receptor beta chain was sequenced during a study of blood T cell repertoires in COVID-19. As for the study in general: Spain, Italy and the United States supplied samples that represented acute and convalescent COVID-19. PBMCs, B-cell-depleted T cells, or T cells provided the cDNA or gDNA that made up the material.

Followed over time, Seattle patients had been enrolled while infection was active. Under the authors' procedure: Reference gene primer amplification in the assay estimated nucleated cell counts. The protocol was immunoSEQ multiplex PCR, while the TCRdb copy is restricted to in-frame clones and leaves out a portion. Clone size and V and J calls were adopted from that table, with D and trimming inferred from the DNA. The sample lists about 300,000 clones; roughly 90% were seen once. The CDR3 sequence is 14 residues long. V lost 1 base, J lost 6 bases, and 6 bases stayed unmatched. Germline assignment: CDR1 SEHNR and CDR2 FQNEAQ (reference sequence).

The chain has TRBV7-9 and TRBJ2-7; 7 bases agree with TRBD1. The sequenced sample was peripheral blood. This receptor was obtained from a woman between 25 and 40 years old with COVID-19, enrolled during active disease. DNA for the CDR3: TGTGCCAGCAGCTTAGGCCAGGGGGTCCCCGAGCAGTACGTC. This encodes CASSLGQGVPEQYV.